This T cell receptor (beta chain) was retrieved from a study of regulatory T cells in long-lasting Graves disease. TCR sequences were obtained from RNA taken from PBMCs. Study-level results: TCR diversity was lower in persistent Graves' patients (versus newly diagnosed ones). Persistent patients had a count of shared public clonotypes (approximately 3,000) that exceeded that of new patients (966).

This clonotype was counted once. What it binds is unknown. Germline CDR1 and CDR2: MGHRA and YSYEKL. CDR3 length: 16 amino acids. V dropped 2 bases and J dropped 1 base, with 12 bases sitting between them. TCRdb re-analysed the reads in MiXCR, keeping a single row per CDR3 protein. This table holds 950 to 1,500 distinct CDR3 sequences, approximately 53% found once. The material sequenced was peripheral blood mononuclear cells (PBMCs), taken with antithyroid drug treatment, in newly diagnosed or persistent Graves disease (not recorded which). The receptor comes from a female donor with Graves disease. The chain links TRBV4-1 to TRBJ2-1, with a tentative D call TRBD2 (6 bases). CDR3 amino acids: CASSQTLRDSYNEQFF. CDR3 in DNA: TGCGCCAGCAGCCAAACCCTGCGGGATTCCTACAATGAGCAGTTCTTC.